The clone carrying this TCR beta chain was observed many times. Antigen specificity is unknown. The sample comes from a study of naive and memory T cell subsets. Broader study findings: Diversity fell and Gini index rose from naive through CM, EM, EMRA.

An equimolar mix of two oligonucleotides served as the beta constant-region primer for TRBC1 and TRBC2. TCRdb itself ran the UMI-ligation and nested PCR reads through MiXCR, one entry per CDR3 protein. The sample gives approximately 89,000 distinct CDR3 sequences, 7% to 8% of which show up once; about 1.6% is in the top ten. V was shortened by 4 bases and J by 0 bases, with 12 bases between the two germline ends. From germline, CDR1 is DFQATT and CDR2 SNEGSKA (reference sequence). The CDR3 totals 14 residues. The clonotype was recovered from a human donor in good health. Sequenced: central memory CD4+ T cells from blood. V gene TRBV20-1 combines with J gene TRBJ1-1; D is perhaps TRBD1 (6 bases). The CDR3 DNA is TGCAGTGCTAACAGTCACAGGGTGAACACTGAAGCTTTCTTT. Protein: CSANSHRVNTEAFF.